This TCR beta chain was recovered during a study of blood T cell repertoires in COVID-19. Study summary: Specimens from acute and convalescent COVID-19 originated in the United States, Italy and Spain. The analysed material was cDNA or gDNA that came from T cells, B-cell-depleted T cells, or PBMCs.

The CDR3 contains 15 residues. With V trimmed by 4 bases and J by 5 bases, 6 bases remained unmatched. The germline CDR1 and CDR2 sequences are SGHRS and YFSETQ. In the original processing: By means of reference gene primer amplification, nucleated cell counts were estimated. The protocol was immunoSEQ multiplex PCR, while the TCRdb copy is restricted to in-frame clones and leaves out a portion. Clone size and V and J calls were adopted from that table, with D and trimming inferred from the DNA. The repertoire holds roughly 100,000 clones, with around 86% as singletons. The TCR originated in a man aged 45 to 65 with active or convalescent COVID-19. Sequenced material: peripheral blood. The genes are TRBV5-1 and TRBJ1-1, with 12 bases aligning to TRBD1. The CDR3 loop reads CASSGDRGPGTEAFF. CDR3 nucleotides: TGCGCCAGCAGCGGGGACAGGGGGCCGGGGACTGAAGCTTTCTTT.